The 24 T cell receptor beta chains presented below share a single source sample, sequenced in a study of cytomegalovirus exposure and HLA in healthy donors. PCR involved 60 Vbeta and 13 Jbeta primers. This table comes from immunoSEQ multiplex PCR, and its TCRdb copy is limited to in-frame clones, with some not included. The sample features 190,000 or so clones, with around 0.74% in its top ten. Sequencing was performed on PBMCs. The receptors come from a boy between 10 and 17 years old in good health and CMV-seronegative.

V usage is TRBV7-2 and J usage is TRBJ2-5; D is perhaps TRBD2 (5 bases). Trimming took 2 bases from V and 5 from J, leaving 9 bases between them. The CDR3 runs 13 residues. Germline CDR1 SGHTA, CDR2 FQGNSA. This chain's CDR3 is CASSLNWEETQYF. CDR3 nucleotides: TGTGCCAGCAGCTTAAACTGGGAGGAGACCCAGTACTTC.

The chain combines TRBV5-1 with TRBJ2-7; 8 nucleotides match TRBD1. The germline CDR1 and CDR2 sequences are SGHRS and YFSETQ. Trimming at V came to 4 bases and at J to 2 bases, leaving 11 bases not matched to a gene. This CDR3 comprises 16 residues. The CDR3 DNA is TGCGCCAGCAGCCCCGCTGGCTCGGACAGGGCCTACGAGCAGTACTTC. This gives the protein CASSPAGSDRAYEQYF.

The chain links TRBV6-1 to TRBJ1-2; the match to TRBD1 covers 11 bases. V shed 5 bases, J shed 2 bases, and the junction held 4 bases outside the gene matches. The CDR3 runs 15 residues. Germline assignment: CDR1 MNHNS and CDR2 SASEGT. In DNA, the CDR3 is TGTGCCAGCAGTCCGGGACAGGGGGGGAACTATGGCTACACCTTC. This codes for CASSPGQGGNYGYTF.

This chain joins TRBV19 and TRBJ1-5; perhaps TRBD1 as D (6 bases). This CDR3 has 17 residues. V was cut by 7 bases and J by 6 bases, with 25 bases left in between. The germline V gene encodes CDR1 LNHDA and CDR2 SQIVND (reference sequence). DNA of the CDR3: TGTGCCAGTAAAAAGGGCAGGGGAATTAAGGGTAGTCAGCCCCAGCATTTT. Its translation is CASKKGRGIKGSQPQHF. The full variable domain, its missing parts supplied by reference TRBV19 and TRBJ1-5, is DGGITQSPKYLFRKEGQNVTLSCEQNLNHDAMYWYRQDPGQGLRLIYYSQIVNDFQKGDIAEGYSVSREKKESFPLTVTSAQKNPTAFYLCASKKGRGIKGSQPQHFGDGTRLSIL.

The chain has TRBV7-2 and TRBJ2-4; 7 bases match TRBD2. The junction had 11 bases not matched to a gene; V was cut back by 1 base and J by 5 bases. Germline CDR1 is SGHTA and CDR2 is FQGNSA. The CDR3 is 17 amino acids. CDR3 sequence (DNA): TGTGCCAGCAGCTTAGTTACGGCCAGCGGGGTTCAAAACATTCAGTACTTC. Amino acid sequence: CASSLVTASGVQNIQYF.

V usage is TRBV9 and J usage is TRBJ1-5; TRBD1 matches 7 bases. The germline gives CDR1 SGDLS, CDR2 YYNGEE. Trimming cost V 3 bases and J 5 bases; bases outside gene matches: 5. This CDR3 is 14 amino acids long. CDR3 protein: CASSARGIHQPQHF. CDR3 coding DNA: TGTGCCAGCAGCGCCAGGGGGATCCATCAGCCCCAGCATTTT.

The rearrangement links TRBV11-2 to TRBJ1-2, with D possibly being TRBD1 (6 bases). The CDR3 is 15 residues long. Deletions cut 2 bases from V and 4 bases from J, with 14 bases between. The germline gives CDR1 SGHAT, CDR2 FQNNGV. The DNA for the CDR3 is TGTGCCAGCAGCTTAACCCTGGGGGACACCTATGGCTACACCTTC. This codes for CASSLTLGDTYGYTF.

This chain's CDR3 is CASSYTGGGSDTQYF. CDR3 sequence (DNA): TGTGCCAGCAGTTATACAGGGGGAGGCTCAGATACGCAGTATTTT. The chain links TRBV6-6 to TRBJ2-3, with 8 bases identical to TRBD1. Germline loops: CDR1 MNHNY, CDR2 SVGAGI (reference sequence). V lost 3 bases, J lost 4 bases, and 6 bases stayed unmatched. This CDR3 region has 15 residues.

This chain joins TRBV5-1 and TRBJ2-3; D remains ambiguous. From germline, CDR1 is SGHRS and CDR2 YFSETQ. Trimming left V 4 bases short and J 4 bases short, with 7 bases between. This CDR3 has 12 amino acids. CDR3 sequence (DNA): TGCGCCAGCAGCCCTCCCGCAGATACGCAGTATTTT. Translation gives CASSPPADTQYF.

This chain joins TRBV11-3 and TRBJ1-4; D may be TRBD1 (6 bases). Per the germline V gene, CDR1 is SGHNT and CDR2 is YENEEA. The V gene lost 5 bases and the J gene lost 4 bases, with 23 bases spanning the gap. The CDR3 loop spans 18 amino acids. This CDR3 reads CASSPYKKGDAGNEKLFF. Here the CDR3 DNA reads TGTGCCAGCAGCCCGTATAAAAAGGGGGACGCAGGTAATGAAAAACTGTTTTTT.

The gene calls are TRBV25-1 and TRBJ1-1; D might be TRBD1 (5 bases). V lost 4 bases and J 1 base, leaving 7 bases between the germline ends. Germline V gene data show CDR1 as MGHDK and CDR2 as SYGVNS. CDR3 length equals 13 residues. CDR3 DNA sequence: TGTGCCAGCAGTGTCCAGGGGAACACTGAAGCTTTCTTT. Translation: CASSVQGNTEAFF.

The V call is TRBV2, the J call TRBJ2-3, with 11 nucleotides matching TRBD1. J was trimmed by 1 base and V by 11 bases; bases with no gene match: 14. This CDR3 is 17 amino acids long. CDR1 and CDR2 from the germline V gene are SNHLY and FYNNEI. The CDR3 coding sequence is TGTGCCCGAACACTTCCAGGGACAGGGGGTCGCACAGATACGCAGTATTTT. Translating it yields CARTLPGTGGRTDTQYF.

V and J are TRBV11-2 and TRBJ2-7; 9 bases align to TRBD1. This CDR3 has 13 residues. V was clipped by 5 bases and J by 5 bases; unmatched bases: 4. Germline values: CDR1 SGHAT, CDR2 FQNNGV. CDR3 DNA sequence: TGTGCCAGCAGCATTACAGGGGGCCACGAGCAGTACTTC. Translation gives CASSITGGHEQYF.

The CDR3, as DNA: TGTGCCAGCAGCAGGACAGGGGGAGCCACTGAAGCTTTCTTT. This sequence encodes CASSRTGGATEAFF. The rearrangement joins TRBV5-4 to TRBJ1-1; 10 bases are a match to TRBD1. V was pared by 4 bases and J by 4 bases, with 4 bases of the junction left unmatched. Germline assignment: CDR1 SGHNT and CDR2 YYREEE (reference sequence). The CDR3 length is 14 residues.

On this clone itself: The same CDR3 arises from other DNA sequences in this sample as well. The genes are TRBV27 and TRBJ1-5; D is undetermined. Trimming pared 2 bases from V and 0 bases from J, leaving 5 bases between. The CDR3 is made up of 14 amino acids. Germline CDR1 MNHEY, CDR2 SMNVEV (reference sequence). The CDR3 DNA reads as TGTGCCAGCAGTTTAACGGGTAGCAATCAGCCCCAGCATTTT. The encoded protein is CASSLTGSNQPQHF.

The chain is built from TRBV5-4 and TRBJ2-7; 12 nucleotides match TRBD2. V gave up 0 bases and J gave up 1 base; unmatched junction bases: 8. The CDR3 is 18 residues long. Germline lookup yields CDR1 SGHNT and CDR2 YYREEE (reference sequence). CDR3 nucleotide sequence: TGTGCCAGCAGCTTGGGGACTAGCGGGGATCTACTTTCCTACGAGCAGTACTTC. It yields the protein CASSLGTSGDLLSYEQYF.

The CDR3 protein is CASSQRQGPTYEQYF. DNA of the CDR3: TGTGCCAGCAGCCAAAGACAGGGACCGACCTACGAGCAGTACTTC. V and J are TRBV4-2 and TRBJ2-7, with 7 bases identical to TRBD1. V gave up 2 bases and J gave up 2 bases; unmatched junction bases: 6. The CDR3 totals 15 residues. Germline loops: CDR1 LGHNA, CDR2 YNFKEQ.

V usage is TRBV5-1 and J usage is TRBJ2-7; 10 nucleotides agree with TRBD1. This CDR3 spans 15 amino acids. V was pared by 0 bases and J by 7 bases, with 7 bases of the junction left unmatched. Germline CDR1 reads SGHRS; CDR2 reads YFSETQ. In nucleotides, the CDR3 is TGCGCCAGCAGCTTGGAGGGGGACAGGGGCGTTGAGCAGTACTTC. Protein: CASSLEGDRGVEQYF.

The rearrangement links TRBV6-1 to TRBJ1-3; maybe TRBD1 (6 bases). V lost 7 bases to trimming and J lost 8 bases, with 12 bases between them. The germline gives CDR1 MNHNS, CDR2 SASEGT. There are 12 residues in the CDR3. In DNA form, the CDR3 reads TGTGCCAGCATGGGAGGGGGAGACACCATATATTTT. Its translation is CASMGGGDTIYF.

V is TRBV18 and J is TRBJ1-2; no reliable D call. The V gene lost 1 base and the J gene lost 1 base, with 4 bases spanning the gap. The V gene's germline CDR1 is KGHSH and CDR2 LQKENI. CDR3 length: 13 residues. CDR3 residues: CASSPLDNYGYTF. CDR3 nucleotide sequence: TGTGCCAGCTCACCACTAGATAACTATGGCTACACCTTC.

The chain couples TRBV5-1 to TRBJ1-4; the D is unclear. Trimming stripped 0 bases from V and 7 bases from J, with 13 bases between. CDR1 is SGHRS and CDR2 is YFSETQ in the germline V gene. The length of the CDR3 is 15 residues. CDR3 in amino acids: CASSLEAPTGEKLFF. The CDR3 DNA follows: TGCGCCAGCAGCTTGGAGGCACCGACGGGTGAAAAACTGTTTTTT.

The chain is built from TRBV28 and TRBJ1-1; 9 bases line up with TRBD1. Germline V gene data show CDR1 as MDHEN and CDR2 as SYDVKM. The CDR3 runs to 14 residues. V shed 6 bases and J 0 bases; nucleotides not matched to a gene: 2. CDR3 protein: CASSDRGLNTEAFF. CDR3 nucleotides: TGTGCCAGCAGCGACAGGGGGTTGAACACTGAAGCTTTCTTT. Using reference TRBV28 and TRBJ1-1 for the parts outside the CDR3, the full variable domain is DVKVTQSSRYLVKRTGEKVFLECVQDMDHENMFWYRQDPGLGLRLIYFSYDVKMKEKGDIPEGYSVSREKKERFSLILESASTNQTSMYLCASSDRGLNTEAFFGQGTRLTVV.

The chain is built from TRBV5-1 and TRBJ2-1, with 9 bases fitting TRBD2. The V segment lost 2 bases and the J segment 9 bases; nucleotides outside the gene matches: 6. The CDR3 spans 14 residues. The germline gives CDR1 SGHRS, CDR2 YFSETQ. The CDR3 sequence: CASSFRGGEFEQFF. In nucleotides, the CDR3 is TGCGCCAGCAGCTTCCGCGGGGGGGAGTTTGAGCAGTTCTTC.

The chain is built from TRBV7-3 and TRBJ2-3; the D gene is possibly TRBD1 (5 bases). The germline V gene has CDR1 SGHTA and CDR2 FQGTGA. The V gene lost 2 bases and the J gene lost 2 bases, with 17 bases spanning the gap. The CDR3 has 17 residues. CDR3 protein: CASSLVPYTGYTDTQYF. Written as DNA, the CDR3 is TGTGCCAGCAGCTTAGTCCCTTACACAGGCTACACAGATACGCAGTATTTT.